The 22 T cell receptor beta chains below were found in one sample sequenced in a study of response to subunit inactivated influenza vaccine (dated by TCRdb to 2016 to 2019). Receptors were amplified or captured by RT-PCR. Sequencing used an Illumina HiSeq 2500. TCRdb reprocessing: public reads trimmed at Q25 with fastp, clones called with MiXCR, in-frame beta chains kept. All rows with the same CDR3 protein become a single entry with the most common DNA and genes. This sample lists some 640,000 distinct CDR3 sequences; 14% were detected once. The leading ten clones occupy around 6.5% of the sample. The sample in question was PBMCs from blood, obtained approximately 15 days before vaccination. These receptors came from a man aged 45-60 years who received an inactivated influenza vaccine. Donor details come from another sample of the same person, matched by shared clones.

The chain recombines TRBV5-1 with TRBJ2-3; 8 nucleotides match TRBD2. CDR1 and CDR2 (germline): SGHRS, YFSETQ. The V gene end was trimmed by 4 bases and the J gene end by 7 bases; junction bases not matched to a gene: 11. CDR3 length: 15 amino acids. The CDR3 DNA follows: TGCGCCAGCAGCCCGGGGGGGATTAAAATGAATACGCAGTATTTT. This sequence encodes CASSPGGIKMNTQYF.

This clonotype has only a few counts. The chain has TRBV3-1 and TRBJ2-5; 9 nucleotides line up with TRBD2. The V gene's germline CDR1 is LGHDT and CDR2 YNNKEL (reference sequence). There are 15 residues in the CDR3. The V gene end was trimmed by 1 base and the J gene end by 5 bases; junction bases not matched to a gene: 5. The DNA of the CDR3 is TGTGCCAGCAGCCAAGTCCTAGCGGGGTTGGAGACCCAGTACTTC. Translating it yields CASSQVLAGLETQYF.

A few counts support this clonotype. The V gene is TRBV12-3 or TRBV12-4, the J gene TRBJ1-1, with D possibly matching TRBD1 (6 bases). The CDR3 has 14 amino acids. Trimming cost V 7 bases and J 6 bases, with 18 bases left between them. The CDR3 DNA is TGTGCCAGCACTTCCCATCAGGGGTTCTCTGAAGCTTTCTTT. It translates to CASTSHQGFSEAFF.

This clonotype was found a few times. This chain links TRBV5-4 with TRBJ2-3; TRBD1 agrees at 9 bases. Germline CDR1 and CDR2: SGHNT and YYREEE (reference sequence). The CDR3 has 15 residues. After removal of 4 bases from V and 3 bases from J, the junction contained 6 bases not matched to a gene. The CDR3 DNA follows: TGTGCCAGCAGCATGAAGACAGGGGGAACAGATACGCAGTATTTT. This translates into CASSMKTGGTDTQYF.

The table lists this clonotype with a few counts. The CDR3 coding sequence is TGTGCCAGCAGCCGACAGGGATACTCTGGAAACACCATATATTTT. This gives the protein CASSRQGYSGNTIYF. The rearrangement uses TRBV7-2 and TRBJ1-3; 7 nucleotides line up with TRBD1. J gave up 0 bases and V 5 bases, and 4 bases lay outside the gene matches. Germline lookup yields CDR1 SGHTA and CDR2 FQGNSA. This CDR3 has 15 residues.

This clonotype was seen more than once but under ten times. The chain has TRBV21-1 and TRBJ1-4; no DNA check was done on the table's D call, TRBD1. TRBV21-1 is listed as a pseudogene. The CDR3 is made up of 17 amino acids. CDR3 sequence (DNA): TGTGCCAGCAGCAAACCCCAGGCGCACTCTGGAAATGAAAAACTGTTTTTT. Translating gives CASSKPQAHSGNEKLFF.

This clonotype has a handful of counts. The chain recombines TRBV28 with TRBJ2-7; tentatively, D is TRBD1 (5 bases). The CDR3 runs to 13 residues. Germline CDR1 reads MDHEN; CDR2 reads SYDVKM. Trimming shortened V by 10 bases and J by 3 bases, and 16 bases separated the two germline ends. DNA of the CDR3: TGTGCCATCTCAAAGGACAATTTCTACGAGCAGTACTTC. It codes for CAISKDNFYEQYF.

V and J are TRBV5-1 and TRBJ2-7; D might be TRBD2 (7 bases). The CDR3 is 16 residues long. Deletions cut 4 bases from V and 6 bases from J, with 23 bases between. Germline V gene lookup returns CDR1 SGHRS and CDR2 YFSETQ. In nucleotides, the CDR3 is TGCGCCAGCAGCCGCAGGGGAGGGGGAGGCCCCCGCGAGCAGTACTTC. It specifies CASSRRGGGGPREQYF.

This rearrangement joins TRBV28 to TRBJ2-7; 7 nucleotides line up with TRBD2. The germline CDR1 and CDR2 sequences are MDHEN and SYDVKM. V was pared by 4 bases and J by 5 bases, with 5 bases of the junction left unmatched. The CDR3 has 13 amino acids. CDR3 coding DNA: TGTGCCAGCAGTTCCTCCGGGACTAACGAGCAGTACTTC. Its protein product is CASSSSGTNEQYF.

This clonotype has a handful of counts. This rearrangement joins TRBV20-1 to TRBJ2-7; TRBD2 agrees at 9 bases. V was clipped by 7 bases and J by 0 bases; unmatched bases: 1. This CDR3 has 12 amino acids. Germline CDR1 and CDR2: DFQATT and SNEGSKA (reference sequence). The CDR3 region has the DNA TGCAGTGGGACTAGCGCCTCCTACGAGCAGTACTTC. The encoded protein is CSGTSASYEQYF.

This chain links TRBV5-5 with TRBJ2-1; 8 bases are a match to TRBD2. CDR1 and CDR2 (germline): SGHKS, YYEKEE (reference sequence). The length of the CDR3 is 18 residues. V trimming: 2 bases; J trimming: 7 bases; junction bases outside the gene matches: 17. This CDR3 is CASSLRIGTRGRANEQFF. The CDR3 nucleotides are TGTGCCAGCAGCTTAAGGATCGGGACTAGAGGACGTGCGAATGAGCAGTTCTTC.

This clonotype was counted a few times. The chain carries TRBV5-1 and TRBJ2-3; D is unclear. Germline CDR1 and CDR2: SGHRS and YFSETQ. Trimming cost V 0 bases and J 0 bases, with 14 bases left between them. This CDR3 region has 17 residues. CDR3 sequence reads: CASSLGSASTSTDTQYF. Written as DNA, the CDR3 is TGCGCCAGCAGCTTGGGATCTGCATCCACTAGCACAGATACGCAGTATTTT.

The chain links TRBV4-3 to TRBJ2-1; D possibly matches TRBD1 or TRBD2 (5 bases each). The CDR3 length is 13 residues. The V end lost 3 bases, the J end lost 9 bases, and 12 bases lay between the germline ends. Germline V lookup: CDR1 LGHNA, CDR2 YSLEER. In DNA form, the CDR3 reads TGCGCCAGCAGCCAGTCGGAGAGGGGTGAGCAGTTCTTC. Its protein product is CASSQSERGEQFF.

V gene TRBV11-2 combines with J gene TRBJ2-3; D may be TRBD2 (6 bases). CDR3 length: 16 residues. Germline-derived CDR1 and CDR2 are SGHAT and FQNNGV. V gave up 0 bases and J gave up 0 bases, with 10 bases separating them. The CDR3 is CASSLEGGASTDTQYF. DNA of the CDR3: TGTGCCAGCAGCTTAGAAGGCGGGGCTAGCACAGATACGCAGTATTTT.

In this sample, this clonotype turned up a few times. In DNA, the CDR3 is TGTGCCAGCAGTTATTTACAGGGGCCTAAGGGGACCCAGTACTTC. Translation: CASSYLQGPKGTQYF. The J gene is TRBJ2-5, the V gene TRBV6-5; TRBD1 matches 7 bases. Unmatched junction bases numbered 11, after V lost 3 bases and J lost 7 bases. The CDR3 length is 15 residues. From germline, CDR1 is MNHEY and CDR2 SVGAGI.

The chain links TRBV18 to TRBJ2-7; 8 bases map to TRBD2. Germline V CDR1 and CDR2: KGHSH, LQKENI. This CDR3 is built from 15 residues. Trimming at V came to 2 bases and at J to 7 bases, leaving 10 bases not matched to a gene. The CDR3: CASSPMVAGRGEQYF. CDR3 in DNA: TGTGCCAGCTCACCAATGGTAGCGGGAAGAGGTGAGCAGTACTTC. Complete variable domain (other parts from reference TRBV18 and TRBJ2-7): NAGVMQNPRHLVRRRGQEARLRCSPMKGHSHVYWYRQLPEEGLKFMVYLQKENIIDESGMPKERFSAEFPKEGPSILRIQQVVRGDSAAYFCASSPMVAGRGEQYFGPGTRLTVT.

The chain recombines TRBV7-2 with TRBJ2-7, with 10 bases matching TRBD1. The ends lost 5 bases at V and 7 bases at J; junction bases unmatched: 8. The germline V gene has CDR1 SGHTA and CDR2 FQGNSA. CDR3 length equals 14 residues. The CDR3 nucleotides read TGTGCCAGCAGCCTCCGACAGGGGGCTAGGGAGCAGTACTTC. It translates to CASSLRQGAREQYF.

This sequence joins TRBV5-1 and TRBJ2-5; 7 bases align to TRBD1. Germline V CDR1 and CDR2: SGHRS, YFSETQ. V gave up 2 bases and J gave up 5 bases; unmatched junction bases: 3. This CDR3 region has 13 residues. This CDR3 reads CASSFDRVETQYF. In DNA form, the CDR3 reads TGCGCCAGCAGCTTCGACAGGGTGGAGACCCAGTACTTC.

This clonotype was detected ten times or more. V gene TRBV24-1 combines with J gene TRBJ2-2, with 8 bases aligning to TRBD1. The CDR3 has 16 residues. The V and J ends lost 3 bases and 6 bases, in that order; junction bases with no gene match: 8. Per the germline V gene, CDR1 is KGHDR and CDR2 is SFDVKD. This CDR3 is CATSDARQGLAGELFF. The CDR3 DNA is TGTGCCACCAGTGATGCCAGACAGGGGTTGGCCGGGGAGCTGTTTTTT.

This clonotype came up a few times. The rearrangement joins TRBV7-6 to TRBJ2-3; 12 bases fit TRBD2. The germline V gene has CDR1 SGHVS and CDR2 FNYEAQ. The V segment lost 2 bases and the J segment 3 bases; nucleotides outside the gene matches: 12. The CDR3 spans 19 residues. CDR3 loop: CASSLRLAGVLSGTDTQYF. The CDR3 DNA is TGTGCCAGCAGCTTAAGACTAGCGGGAGTTTTGAGTGGGACAGATACGCAGTATTTT.

This clonotype was counted between two and nine times. The CDR3 reads CASGTSAYEQYF. For the CDR3, the DNA is TGTGCCAGCGGGACTTCGGCCTACGAGCAGTACTTC. This rearrangement joins TRBV6-5 to TRBJ2-7, with D perhaps matching TRBD2 (6 bases). This CDR3 spans 12 amino acids. Trimming pared 8 bases from V and 2 bases from J, leaving 10 bases between. CDR1 is MNHEY, CDR2 SVGAGI, per germline.

Many counts were recorded for this clonotype. The V and J genes are TRBV20-1 and TRBJ2-7; 9 positions agree with TRBD2. The CDR3 extends over 16 amino acids. Trimming at V came to 5 bases and at J to 4 bases, leaving 15 bases not matched to a gene. CDR1 is DFQATT, CDR2 SNEGSKA, per germline (reference sequence). The CDR3 sequence is CSAGKNSGGLTYEQYF. Written as DNA, the CDR3 is TGCAGTGCTGGAAAAAATAGCGGGGGCCTTACTTACGAGCAGTACTTC.